This TCR beta chain was sequenced for a study of OX40 agonist ivuxolimab in advanced cancers. Study-wide background: Previous treatment with anti-PD-1, anti-PD-L1 or anti-CTLA-4 therapy was allowed; about 44% had received some. Study-wide results and caveats: At 0.1 to 3.0 mg/kg, CD4+ and CD8+ blood T cells expanded clonally by week 6.

Germline CDR1 SGHNT, CDR2 YYREEE (reference sequence). CDR3 length: 14 amino acids. Trimming removed 0 bases from V and 7 bases from J, with 10 bases in between. TCRdb's copy holds only in-frame clones and misses some; the assay was immunoSEQ multiplex PCR. There are fewer than 45,000 clones in the sample; roughly 80% occur only once, and more than 2% lies in the top ten. Notes on this clone: Antigen specificity is unknown.

The J gene is TRBJ1-4, the V gene TRBV5-4; D gene ambiguous. Sample: CD4+ or CD8+ T cells sorted from blood, taken in a trial of the OX40 agonist ivuxolimab. This TCR was recovered from an adult with an advanced solid tumor such as melanoma, head and neck, liver or kidney cancer. CDR3 DNA: TGTGCCAGCAGCTTGGGGCAGCTCAGTGAAAAACTGTTTTTT. The encoded protein is CASSLGQLSEKLFF. Variable domain in full (rest from reference TRBV5-4 and TRBJ1-4): ETGVTQSPTHLIKTRGQQVTLRCSSQSGHNTVSWYQQALGQGPQFIFQYYREEENGRGNFPPRFSGLQFPNYSSELNVNALELDDSALYLCASSLGQLSEKLFFGSGTQLSVL.